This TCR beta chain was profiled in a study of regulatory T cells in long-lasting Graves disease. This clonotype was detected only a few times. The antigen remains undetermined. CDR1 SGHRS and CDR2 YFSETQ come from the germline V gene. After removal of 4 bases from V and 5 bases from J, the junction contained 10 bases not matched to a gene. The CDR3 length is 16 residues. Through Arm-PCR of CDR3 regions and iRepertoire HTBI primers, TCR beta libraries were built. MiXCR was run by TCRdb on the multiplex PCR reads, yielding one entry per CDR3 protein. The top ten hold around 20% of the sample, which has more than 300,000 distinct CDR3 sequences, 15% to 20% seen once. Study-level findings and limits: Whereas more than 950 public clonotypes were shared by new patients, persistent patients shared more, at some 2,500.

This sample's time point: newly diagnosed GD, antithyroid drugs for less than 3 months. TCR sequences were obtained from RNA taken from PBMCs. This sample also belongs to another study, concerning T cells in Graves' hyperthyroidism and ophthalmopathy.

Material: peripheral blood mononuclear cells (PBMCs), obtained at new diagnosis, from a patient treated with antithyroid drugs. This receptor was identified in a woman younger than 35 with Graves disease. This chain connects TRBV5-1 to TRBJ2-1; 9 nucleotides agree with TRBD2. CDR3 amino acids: CASSDGLLAGNNEQFF. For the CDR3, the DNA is TGCGCCAGCAGCGATGGTCTGCTAGCGGGGAACAATGAGCAGTTCTTC.